This T cell receptor (beta chain) comes out of a study of blood T cells in healthy people across ages. The CDR3 is made up of 15 amino acids. Trimming removed 7 bases from V and 2 bases from J, with 17 bases in between. The germline V gene has CDR1 SGHTA and CDR2 FQGNSA. This clonotype has just a few counts. Using a J-beta primer mix together with a sample-barcoded 5' primer, a second PCR was run for about 7 to 12 cycles. In TCRdb, the 5' RACE reads were re-called with MiXCR into one record per CDR3 protein. The sample has 1,500,000 or so distinct CDR3 sequences, 59% seen once. Individuals who donated were healthy Caucasians from Russia aged 6 to 90.

The receptor comes from a man between 18 and 35 years old in good health. V usage is TRBV7-2 and J usage is TRBJ2-5, with D possibly being TRBD1 (6 bases). Sequenced material: blood. CDR3 protein: CASIPDSLSQETQYF. The CDR3 coding sequence is TGTGCCAGCATCCCGGACAGCCTATCTCAAGAGACCCAGTACTTC.